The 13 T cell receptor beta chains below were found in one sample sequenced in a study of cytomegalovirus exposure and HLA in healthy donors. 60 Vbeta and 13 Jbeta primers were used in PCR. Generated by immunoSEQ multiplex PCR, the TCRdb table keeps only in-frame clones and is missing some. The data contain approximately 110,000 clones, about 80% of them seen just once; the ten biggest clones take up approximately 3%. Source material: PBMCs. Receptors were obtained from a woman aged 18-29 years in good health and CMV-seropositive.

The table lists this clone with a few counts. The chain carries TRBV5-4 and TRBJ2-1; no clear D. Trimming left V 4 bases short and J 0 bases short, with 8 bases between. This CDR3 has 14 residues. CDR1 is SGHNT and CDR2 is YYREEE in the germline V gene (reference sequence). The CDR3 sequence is CASSAQSSYNEQFF. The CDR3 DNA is TGTGCCAGCAGCGCACAGAGCTCCTACAATGAGCAGTTCTTC.

In DNA, the CDR3 is TGTGCAATTCGCTTAGCCTACGGAGACAGGGGCGAAAATTCACCCCTCCACTTT. Translated, it gives CAIRLAYGDRGENSPLHF. The chain recombines TRBV12-2 with TRBJ1-6; the D call TRBD1 from the table was never checked on the DNA. TRBV12-2 is a pseudogene segment. The CDR3 spans 18 residues.

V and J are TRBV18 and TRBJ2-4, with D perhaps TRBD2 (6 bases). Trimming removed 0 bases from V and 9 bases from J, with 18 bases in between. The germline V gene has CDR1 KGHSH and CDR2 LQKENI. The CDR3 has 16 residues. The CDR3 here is CASSPPRAAVGGIQYF. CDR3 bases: TGTGCCAGCTCACCACCTCGAGCAGCCGTCGGGGGCATTCAGTACTTC. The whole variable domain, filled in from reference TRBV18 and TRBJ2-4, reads NAGVMQNPRHLVRRRGQEARLRCSPMKGHSHVYWYRQLPEEGLKFMVYLQKENIIDESGMPKERFSAEFPKEGPSILRIQQVVRGDSAAYFCASSPPRAAVGGIQYFGAGTRLSVL.

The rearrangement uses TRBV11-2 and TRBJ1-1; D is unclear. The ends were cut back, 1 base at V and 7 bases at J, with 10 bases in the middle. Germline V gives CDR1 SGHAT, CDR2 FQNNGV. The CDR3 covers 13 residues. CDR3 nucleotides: TGTGCCAGCAGCTTAGGTTCGGGTGATGAAGCTTTCTTT. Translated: CASSLGSGDEAFF.

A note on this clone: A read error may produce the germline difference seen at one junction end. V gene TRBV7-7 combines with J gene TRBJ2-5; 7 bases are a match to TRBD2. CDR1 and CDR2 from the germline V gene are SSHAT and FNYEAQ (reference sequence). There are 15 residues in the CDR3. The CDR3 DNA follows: TGTGCTAGCAGCTTGAACCCTAGCGGAAAAGAGACCCAGTACTTC. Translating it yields CASSLNPSGKETQYF.

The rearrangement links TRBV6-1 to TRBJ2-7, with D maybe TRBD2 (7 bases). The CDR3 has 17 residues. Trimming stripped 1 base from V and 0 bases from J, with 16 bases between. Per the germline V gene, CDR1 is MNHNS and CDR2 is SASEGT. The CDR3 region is CASSEGLGGDSSYEQYF. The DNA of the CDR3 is TGTGCCAGCAGTGAAGGCCTAGGGGGGGATAGCTCCTACGAGCAGTACTTC.

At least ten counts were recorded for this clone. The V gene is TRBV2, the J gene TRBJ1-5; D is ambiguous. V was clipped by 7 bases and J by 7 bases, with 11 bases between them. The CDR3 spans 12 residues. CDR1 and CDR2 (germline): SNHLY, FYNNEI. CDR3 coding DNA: TGTGCCAGCACGACAACTGGGCAGCCCCAGCATTTT. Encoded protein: CASTTTGQPQHF.

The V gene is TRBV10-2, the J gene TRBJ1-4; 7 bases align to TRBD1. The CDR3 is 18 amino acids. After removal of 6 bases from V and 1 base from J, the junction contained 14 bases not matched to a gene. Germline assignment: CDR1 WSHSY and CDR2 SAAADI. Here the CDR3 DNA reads TGCGCCAGCAGCTACTCGACAGGGTTCTTCGGAACTAATGAAAAACTGTTTTTT. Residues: CASSYSTGFFGTNEKLFF.

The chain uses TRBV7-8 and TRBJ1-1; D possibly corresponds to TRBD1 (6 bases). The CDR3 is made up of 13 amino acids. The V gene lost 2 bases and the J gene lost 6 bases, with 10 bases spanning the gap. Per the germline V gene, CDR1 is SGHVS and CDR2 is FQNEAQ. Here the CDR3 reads CASSLSRTAEAFF. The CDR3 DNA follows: TGTGCCAGCAGCTTATCCCGGACAGCTGAAGCTTTCTTT.

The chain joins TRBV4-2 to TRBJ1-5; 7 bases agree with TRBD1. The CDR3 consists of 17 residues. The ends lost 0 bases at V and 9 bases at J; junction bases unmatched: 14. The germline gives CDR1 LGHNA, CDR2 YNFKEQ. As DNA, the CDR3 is TGTGCCAGCAGCCAAGATCCAGGGGGTGGTCAAAAACGGCCCCAGCATTTT. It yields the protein CASSQDPGGGQKRPQHF.

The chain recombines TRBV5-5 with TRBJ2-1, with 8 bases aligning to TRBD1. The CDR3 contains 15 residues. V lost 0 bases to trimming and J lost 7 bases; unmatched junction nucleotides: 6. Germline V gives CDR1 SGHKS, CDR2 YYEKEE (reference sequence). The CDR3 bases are TGTGCCAGCAGCTTGGAACAGGGGGTTAGGAATGAGCAGTTCTTC. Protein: CASSLEQGVRNEQFF. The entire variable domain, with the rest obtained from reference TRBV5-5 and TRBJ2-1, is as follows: DAGVTQSPTHLIKTRGQQVTLRCSPISGHKSVSWYQQVLGQGPQFIFQYYEKEERGRGNFPDRFSARQFPNYSSELNVNALLLGDSALYLCASSLEQGVRNEQFFGPGTRLTVL.

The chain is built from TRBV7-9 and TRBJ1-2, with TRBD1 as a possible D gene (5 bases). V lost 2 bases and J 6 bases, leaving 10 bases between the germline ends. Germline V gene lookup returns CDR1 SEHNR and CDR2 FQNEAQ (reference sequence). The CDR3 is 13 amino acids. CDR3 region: CASSLKRGNGYTF. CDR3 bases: TGTGCCAGCAGCTTAAAGCGGGGGAATGGCTACACCTTC.

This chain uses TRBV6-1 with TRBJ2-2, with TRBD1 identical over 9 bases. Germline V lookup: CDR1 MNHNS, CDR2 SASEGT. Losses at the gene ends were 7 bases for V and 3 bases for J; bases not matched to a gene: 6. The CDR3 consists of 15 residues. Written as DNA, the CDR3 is TGTGCCAGCACCACCCGGGACAGGGACACCGGGGAGCTGTTTTTT. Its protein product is CASTTRDRDTGELFF.